This TCR beta chain was sequenced for a study of T-cell memory formation after mild COVID-19. Per germline, CDR1 MGHRA and CDR2 YSYEKL. The V end was cut by 4 bases, the J end by 10 bases, with 14 bases between. The CDR3 has 14 amino acids. This clonotype was detected a few times. Its antigen is unidentified. Notes on the study in general: Memory sampled before infection contained some responding clones, suggesting cross-reactive memory joined. Later expanders leaned CD4+, whereas clones that contracted between day 15 and 85 were balanced CD4/CD8. Among CD4+ contracting clones, most were CM and EM, and CD8+ ones EMRA.

5'RACE with constant-segment primers built TCRalpha and TCRbeta cDNA libraries with UMIs. Via MiXCR, TCRdb re-called the 5' RACE reads, giving one row per CDR3 protein. The sample holds approximately 300,000 distinct CDR3 sequences, roughly a fifth seen once. The chain uses TRBV4-1 and TRBJ1-6; D gene unclear. The clonotype comes from a man aged 18 to 29 who had mild COVID-19 (a few samples of this study predate the infection). Cell type and time point are not known. The sequenced material came from PBMCs or a T cell subset sorted from them (not recorded which). CDR3 residues: CASSPLLRISPLHF. The CDR3 region has the DNA TGCGCCAGCAGCCCCCTTCTACGGATCTCACCCCTCCACTTT.